Below, 21 T cell receptor beta chains from the same sample are listed, as sequenced in a study of T cells after yellow fever vaccination. From the 5' RACE reads, TCRdb called clonotypes with MiXCR, one entry per CDR3 protein. This table holds 350,000 to 450,000 distinct CDR3 sequences, approximately 5.7% found once. The sample was PBMCs, taken 5 days after the yellow fever booster vaccination. Receptors were obtained from a young man who received the YFV17D yellow fever vaccine.

The sample holds many counts of this clonotype. The chain employs TRBV15 and TRBJ2-1, with D hard to call. The V end lost 8 bases, the J end lost 0 bases, and 11 bases lay between the germline ends. Germline V lookup: CDR1 LNHNV, CDR2 YYDKDF (reference sequence). The CDR3 consists of 14 residues. CDR3 sequence reads: CATAGLSSYNEQFF. In DNA, the CDR3 is TGTGCCACCGCAGGCTTAAGCTCCTACAATGAGCAGTTCTTC.

This clonotype was counted a few times. This rearrangement joins TRBV20-1 to TRBJ2-7; 10 bases line up with TRBD2. Germline assignment: CDR1 DFQATT and CDR2 SNEGSKA (reference sequence). The CDR3 contains 15 residues. Trimming removed 0 bases from V and 6 bases from J; junction bases left unmatched: 8. This chain's CDR3 is CSARDPLAGVGEQYF. In nucleotides, the CDR3 is TGCAGTGCTAGAGATCCCCTAGCGGGAGTTGGCGAGCAGTACTTC.

At least ten counts were recorded for this clonotype. The chain recombines TRBV4-1 with TRBJ1-2; D remains unclear. In germline, CDR1 is MGHRA, CDR2 YSYEKL. CDR3 length: 16 residues. Trimming stripped 4 bases from V and 6 bases from J, with 21 bases between. CDR3 amino acids: CASSPLKYVSLNGYTF. The CDR3 region has the DNA TGCGCCAGCAGCCCTCTTAAATACGTGTCCCTGAATGGCTACACCTTC.

A few counts support this clonotype. V is TRBV29-1 and J is TRBJ2-7; D is uncertain. Trimming left V 5 bases short and J 1 base short, with 6 bases between. The CDR3 extends over 11 amino acids. CDR1 is SQVTM and CDR2 is ANQGSEA in the germline V gene. CDR3 amino acids: CSVTDSYEQYF. In DNA, the CDR3 is TGCAGCGTTACGGATTCCTACGAGCAGTACTTC.

In its sample, this clonotype was seen a few times. CDR3 loop: CAWSRDRQETQYF. The CDR3 bases are TGTGCCTGGAGTCGAGACAGACAAGAGACCCAGTACTTC. The gene calls are TRBV30 and TRBJ2-5; TRBD1 is a possible D gene (5 bases). The germline V gene has CDR1 GTSNPN and CDR2 SVGIG (reference sequence). The CDR3 covers 13 residues. Trimming shortened V by 2 bases and J by 2 bases, and 9 bases separated the two germline ends.

Turning to this clonotype: Given a much more abundant clone one base away, this may be a read error. V is TRBV5-5 and J is TRBJ2-2, with unresolved D. This CDR3 has 14 residues. Germline lookup yields CDR1 SGHKS and CDR2 YYEKEE (reference sequence). V was shortened by 2 bases and J by 5 bases, with 10 bases between the two germline ends. The CDR3 loop reads CASSFGPSTGELFF. CDR3 nucleotides: TGTGCCAGCAGCTTTGGGCCGAGTACCGGGGAGCTGTTTTTT.

A word on this clonotype: At one of its ends the junction is not consistent with the germline gene, which may arise from a read error. This chain uses TRBV20-1 with TRBJ1-4; 10 bases map to TRBD1. The CDR3 is made up of 11 amino acids. Germline lookup yields CDR1 DFQATT and CDR2 SNEGSKA (reference sequence). The DNA of the CDR3 is TGCAGTGCTAGCGATGGACAGGGGGGTATTTTT. Translation gives CSASDGQGGIF.

This clonotype has at least ten counts. The V call is TRBV21-1, the J call TRBJ2-5. TRBV21-1 is listed as a pseudogene. CDR3 length: 10 amino acids. The CDR3 sequence: CAPPVETQYF. CDR3 bases: TGTGCCCCGCCGGTGGAGACCCAGTACTTC.

This clonotype came up many times. The J gene is TRBJ2-5, the V gene TRBV4-2; weak D call: TRBD1 (5 bases). Germline CDR1 is LGHNA and CDR2 is YNFKEQ. The CDR3 is 21 amino acids. The germline V and J ends were trimmed by 4 bases and 1 base, with 31 bases remaining between them. DNA for the CDR3: TGTGCCAGCAGCCTTTCCACGACCAACGCTCCAGGGCGGTGGATCCAAGAGACCCAGTACTTC. Its translation: CASSLSTTNAPGRWIQETQYF.

Only a few counts were recorded for this clonotype. The chain links TRBV5-6 to TRBJ2-1; perhaps D is TRBD1 or TRBD2 (5 bases each). Germline V gene lookup returns CDR1 SGHDT and CDR2 YYEEEE. The CDR3 is 15 residues long. Trimming took off 7 bases at V and 0 bases at J, with 14 bases between the two ends. CDR3 coding DNA: TGTGCCAGCGCCGAGGGGATGAGCTCCTACAATGAGCAGTTCTTC. This gives the protein CASAEGMSSYNEQFF.

This sequence joins TRBV5-1 and TRBJ2-6; TRBD1 might be the D (5 bases). V lost 2 bases and J lost 4, with 13 bases in between. The CDR3 is made up of 16 amino acids. CDR1 is SGHRS and CDR2 is YFSETQ in the germline V gene. The CDR3 region is CASSFQAGIGANVLTF. In DNA form, the CDR3 reads TGCGCCAGCAGCTTCCAGGCAGGGATCGGGGCCAACGTCCTGACTTTC. Based on the CDR3 plus reference TRBV5-1 and TRBJ2-6, the full variable domain is KAGVTQTPRYLIKTRGQQVTLSCSPISGHRSVSWYQQTPGQGLQFLFEYFSETQRNKGNFPGRFSGRQFSNSRSEMNVSTLELGDSALYLCASSFQAGIGANVLTFGAGSRLTVL.

Many counts were recorded for this clonotype. This CDR3 reads CASSLGRLMNTEAFF. The CDR3 DNA follows: TGCGCCAGCAGCTTGGGTCGGTTGATGAACACTGAAGCTTTCTTT. The J gene is TRBJ1-1, the V gene TRBV5-1; D is undetermined. This CDR3 is built from 15 residues. The V and J ends lost 0 bases and 0 bases respectively, with 9 bases between them. Germline CDR1 SGHRS, CDR2 YFSETQ.

The genes are TRBV10-1 and TRBJ2-1; TRBD2 agrees at 14 bases. CDR1 WNHNN and CDR2 SYGVQD come from the germline V gene (reference sequence). J lost 6 bases, V lost 6 bases, and 4 bases had no gene match. This CDR3 region has 15 residues. CDR3 nucleotides: TGCGCCAGCAGGGCCGGGACTAGCGGGAGCAATGAGCAGTTCTTC. This gives the protein CASRAGTSGSNEQFF.

This clonotype was seen a handful of times. As DNA, the CDR3 is TGTGCCAGCAGCCAAGTCGGCTTACGAGAGACGATGGCTTACACCTTC. Translated, it gives CASSQVGLRETMAYTF. V and J are TRBV14 and TRBJ1-2; D unresolved. The CDR3 extends over 16 amino acids. Germline V gene data show CDR1 as SGHDN and CDR2 as FVKESK. Trimming took 1 base from V and 11 from J, leaving 23 bases between them. The full variable domain, rest sourced from reference TRBV14 and TRBJ1-2, is EAGVTQFPSHSVIEKGQTVTLRCDPISGHDNLYWYRRVMGKEIKFLLHFVKESKQDESGMPNNRFLAERTGGTYSTLKVQPAELEDSGVYFCASSQVGLRETMAYTFGSGTRLTVV.

In its sample, this clonotype was seen many times. The chain recombines TRBV20-1 with TRBJ2-1; D gene uncertain. Germline V gene sequence: CDR1 DFQATT, CDR2 SNEGSKA (reference sequence). The ends were cut back, 0 bases at V and 6 bases at J, with 12 bases in the middle. The CDR3 has 14 residues. CDR3 residues: CSARETTKPNEQFF. CDR3 nucleotides: TGCAGTGCTAGAGAGACGACGAAACCCAATGAGCAGTTCTTC.

The chain recombines TRBV5-1 with TRBJ1-2; 7 nucleotides align to TRBD1. CDR1 is SGHRS and CDR2 is YFSETQ in the germline V gene. The length of the CDR3 is 14 residues. J gave up 4 bases and V 4 bases, and 7 bases lay outside the gene matches. This CDR3 reads CASSAQGIAYGYTF. Here the CDR3 DNA reads TGCGCCAGCAGCGCACAGGGGATTGCCTATGGCTACACCTTC.

This clonotype was recorded at least ten times. The V call is TRBV20-1, the J call TRBJ2-3, with D possibly being TRBD1 or TRBD2 (5 bases each). Deletions cut 2 bases from V and 5 bases from J, with 14 bases between. Germline V gives CDR1 DFQATT, CDR2 SNEGSKA (reference sequence). The CDR3 covers 14 residues. DNA of the CDR3: TGCAGTGCTAGAAGGGACGGGCGGATAGATACGCAGTATTTT. Translation: CSARRDGRIDTQYF.

This clonotype has at least ten counts. V gene TRBV5-1 combines with J gene TRBJ2-3; the D is unclear. The germline V gene encodes CDR1 SGHRS and CDR2 YFSETQ. Trimming left V 0 bases short and J 2 bases short, with 10 bases between. CDR3 length: 15 amino acids. The CDR3 bases are TGCGCCAGCAGCTTGGCTGCAGGATTCACAGATACGCAGTATTTT. The encoded protein is CASSLAAGFTDTQYF.

This clonotype was counted many times. The rearrangement joins TRBV28 to TRBJ1-1, with D possibly matching TRBD1 (5 bases). Germline assignment: CDR1 MDHEN and CDR2 SYDVKM. The CDR3 totals 12 residues. V dropped 6 bases and J dropped 11 bases, with 16 bases sitting between them. The CDR3 DNA sequence: TGTGCCAGCAGCCTAGGACAATTTGAGGCTTTCTTT. Translation gives CASSLGQFEAFF. The entire variable domain, with the rest obtained from reference TRBV28 and TRBJ1-1, is as follows: DVKVTQSSRYLVKRTGEKVFLECVQDMDHENMFWYRQDPGLGLRLIYFSYDVKMKEKGDIPEGYSVSREKKERFSLILESASTNQTSMYLCASSLGQFEAFFGQGTRLTVV.

The chain carries TRBV20-1 and TRBJ2-1; D not certain. The V end was cut by 6 bases, the J end by 4 bases, with 13 bases between. The CDR3 is 13 residues long. The germline V gene has CDR1 DFQATT and CDR2 SNEGSKA (reference sequence). The CDR3 DNA follows: TGCAGTGCCCCAACCCCGCAGTACAATGAGCAGTTCTTC. Its protein product is CSAPTPQYNEQFF.

V is TRBV5-1 and J is TRBJ2-1, with a possible D match to TRBD2 (7 bases). From germline, CDR1 is SGHRS and CDR2 YFSETQ. The CDR3 extends over 15 amino acids. Trimming shortened V by 7 bases and J by 8 bases, and 22 bases separated the two germline ends. The CDR3 spells CASVPGASGTYEQFF. The CDR3 DNA is TGCGCCAGCGTCCCAGGGGCTAGCGGTACGTATGAGCAGTTCTTC.